A single sample is the source of the 22 T cell receptor beta chains below, sequenced in a study of cytomegalovirus exposure and HLA in healthy donors. PCR involved 60 Vbeta and 13 Jbeta primers. The protocol was immunoSEQ multiplex PCR, while the TCRdb copy is restricted to in-frame clones and leaves out a portion. The sample records more than 100,000 clones, about four fifths being singletons. Sequences were obtained from PBMCs. These receptors originate from a male donor in good health and CMV-seronegative.

V gene TRBV6-1 combines with J gene TRBJ1-6, with D unclear. Trimming left V 1 base short and J 0 bases short, with 10 bases between. Germline CDR1 MNHNS, CDR2 SASEGT. The CDR3 contains 17 residues. The CDR3 nucleotides read TGTGCCAGCAGTGAAGATTCAGGAAGCTCCTATAATTCACCCCTCCACTTT. It is translated as CASSEDSGSSYNSPLHF.

Many counts were recorded for this clone. This chain joins TRBV5-8 and TRBJ1-4; maybe TRBD1 (5 bases). Germline V CDR1 and CDR2: SGHTS, YDEGEE. This CDR3 region has 15 residues. Trimming removed 0 bases at V and 0 bases at J, with 6 bases between. CDR3 DNA: TGTGCCAGCAGCTTGGAGGGGACAACTAATGAAAAACTGTTTTTT. Encoded protein: CASSLEGTTNEKLFF.

This clone was counted once. This chain uses TRBV6-5 with TRBJ2-5; 7 bases agree with TRBD2. The CDR3 has 13 residues. Germline V gene lookup returns CDR1 MNHEY and CDR2 SVGAGI. V shed 7 bases, J shed 4 bases, and the junction held 6 bases outside the gene matches. The CDR3 loop reads CASTVPGGETQYF. DNA for the CDR3: TGTGCCAGCACCGTTCCGGGGGGAGAGACCCAGTACTTC.

CDR3 loop: CASSSGQLNEKLFF. The CDR3 region has the DNA TGTGCCAGCAGTTCTGGGCAGTTAAATGAAAAACTGTTTTTT. The gene calls are TRBV27 and TRBJ1-4; no definite D call. This CDR3 is 14 amino acids long. Germline V gives CDR1 MNHEY, CDR2 SMNVEV (reference sequence). Trimming took off 4 bases at V and 5 bases at J, with 11 bases between the two ends. The whole variable domain, filled in from reference TRBV27 and TRBJ1-4, reads EAQVTQNPRYLITVTGKKLTVTCSQNMNHEYMSWYRQDPGLGLRQIYYSMNVEVTDKGDVPEGYKVSRKEKRNFPLILESPSPNQTSLYFCASSSGQLNEKLFFGSGTQLSVL.

The chain employs TRBV5-4 and TRBJ2-2; D gene unclear. In germline, CDR1 is SGHNT, CDR2 YYREEE (reference sequence). The V end lost 3 bases, the J end lost 0 bases, and 6 bases lay between the germline ends. This CDR3 contains 14 residues. The chain's CDR3 is CASSYDTNTGELFF. The CDR3 nucleotides are TGTGCCAGCAGCTACGACACGAACACCGGGGAGCTGTTTTTT.

This chain uses TRBV6-5 with TRBJ1-2; TRBD1 aligns across 11 bases. The CDR3 extends over 13 amino acids. Trimming removed 7 bases from V and 7 bases from J; junction bases left unmatched: 5. Looked up from germline, CDR1 is MNHEY and CDR2 is SVGAGI. This CDR3 reads CASTYGTGGGYTF. The CDR3 DNA reads as TGTGCCAGCACCTACGGGACAGGGGGTGGCTACACCTTC.

This clone was seen a handful of times. The chain is built from TRBV30 and TRBJ2-3; 9 bases fit TRBD2. The CDR3 runs 14 residues. The germline V gene encodes CDR1 GTSNPN and CDR2 SVGIG (reference sequence). Unmatched junction bases numbered 7, after V lost 2 bases and J lost 7 bases. The CDR3, as DNA: TGTGCCTGGAGTATAGGGACTAGCAGCAATACGCAGTATTTT. It is translated as CAWSIGTSSNTQYF.

The genes are TRBV5-3 and TRBJ1-5; D is possibly TRBD1 (5 bases). TRBV5-3 is treated as an ORF (open reading frame) with a function not yet certain. There are 16 residues in the CDR3. V was cut by 0 bases and J by 3 bases, with 13 bases left in between. The CDR3 sequence is CARSLVPQGYNQPQHF. The CDR3 DNA reads as TGTGCCAGAAGCTTGGTCCCGCAGGGATACAATCAGCCCCAGCATTTT.

The CDR3 region has the DNA TGTGCCAGCAGGGTAGCGGGGGCACAAGAGACCCAGTACTTC. This encodes CASRVAGAQETQYF. V gene TRBV6-5 combines with J gene TRBJ2-5, with 9 bases lining up with TRBD2. The J segment lost 2 bases and the V segment lost 6 bases, leaving 4 bases of the junction unmatched. The CDR3 loop spans 14 amino acids. The germline CDR1 and CDR2 sequences are MNHEY and SVGAGI.

This chain uses TRBV27 with TRBJ1-4; possible D gene TRBD1, 5 bases. Germline V gene sequence: CDR1 MNHEY, CDR2 SMNVEV (reference sequence). The CDR3 is 15 amino acids. Between the trimmed V and J ends, which lost 6 bases and 5 bases, there was a span of 16 bases. The CDR3 DNA reads as TGTGCCAGCAGGGCGGCAGGGTCCGCGAATGAAAAACTGTTTTTT. This translates into CASRAAGSANEKLFF.

This chain links TRBV9 with TRBJ2-1; 8 nucleotides line up with TRBD2. Germline CDR1 is SGDLS and CDR2 is YYNGEE. Trimming removed 0 bases from V and 8 bases from J; junction bases left unmatched: 10. CDR3 length equals 16 residues. As DNA, the CDR3 is TGTGCCAGCAGCGTAGCTCGGGTAGCGGGGCGCCATGAGCAGTTCTTC. Translated: CASSVARVAGRHEQFF.

The chain carries TRBV6-1 and TRBJ2-2, with D maybe TRBD2 (6 bases). The V gene lost 7 bases and the J gene lost 4 bases, with 13 bases spanning the gap. Germline V gene data show CDR1 as MNHNS and CDR2 as SASEGT. This CDR3 is 14 amino acids long. CDR3 sequence (DNA): TGTGCCAGCACCGGGAGTTCGGGCACCGGGGAGCTGTTTTTT. Translating gives CASTGSSGTGELFF.

V usage is TRBV7-2 and J usage is TRBJ2-5, with 9 bases lining up with TRBD2. The CDR3 runs to 16 residues. J was trimmed by 3 bases and V by 3 bases; bases with no gene match: 8. CDR1 is SGHTA, CDR2 FQGNSA, per germline. CDR3 in amino acids: CASSFELAGRKETQYF. CDR3 bases: TGTGCCAGCAGCTTTGAGCTAGCGGGGAGGAAAGAGACCCAGTACTTC.

This clone was seen a few times. The genes are TRBV4-3 and TRBJ1-1, with a weak D call TRBD1 (5 bases). The CDR3 has 16 residues. The V gene's germline CDR1 is LGHNA and CDR2 YSLEER. Trimming stripped 0 bases from V and 0 bases from J, with 11 bases between. Here the CDR3 reads CASSQDWRGLNTEAFF. CDR3 sequence (DNA): TGCGCCAGCAGCCAAGATTGGAGGGGCTTGAACACTGAAGCTTTCTTT.

The V call is TRBV6-6, the J call TRBJ1-2, with 10 positions matching TRBD1. J lost 8 bases, V lost 3 bases, and 12 bases had no gene match. Germline assignment: CDR1 MNHNY and CDR2 SVGAGI (reference sequence). The CDR3 is 16 residues long. The CDR3 nucleotides are TGTGCCAGCAGTTATCAAGGGGGACAGGGGAATTCGGGCTACACCTTC. It translates to CASSYQGGQGNSGYTF.

V is TRBV11-2 and J is TRBJ2-7, with D perhaps TRBD1 (5 bases). CDR3 length: 14 residues. Germline assignment: CDR1 SGHAT and CDR2 FQNNGV. V was pared by 5 bases and J by 3 bases, with 14 bases between. CDR3 DNA sequence: TGTGCCAGCAGCCCCGAACAGGAAGGCTACGAGCAGTACTTC. Amino acids: CASSPEQEGYEQYF.

This chain uses TRBV5-1 with TRBJ2-5; the D gene is possibly TRBD1 (6 bases). V lost 5 bases and J 4 bases, leaving 18 bases between the germline ends. The length of the CDR3 is 15 residues. Germline V gives CDR1 SGHRS, CDR2 YFSETQ. The CDR3 sequence: CASRGASTYGETQYF. In nucleotides, the CDR3 is TGCGCCAGCAGGGGGGCGAGCACGTACGGAGAGACCCAGTACTTC. Full variable domain (outside the CDR3, taken from reference TRBV5-1 and TRBJ2-5): KAGVTQTPRYLIKTRGQQVTLSCSPISGHRSVSWYQQTPGQGLQFLFEYFSETQRNKGNFPGRFSGRQFSNSRSEMNVSTLELGDSALYLCASRGASTYGETQYFGPGTRLLVL.

This clone was detected once. The chain couples TRBV11-2 to TRBJ1-3, with 7 positions matching TRBD1. V lost 1 base to trimming and J lost 3 bases; unmatched junction nucleotides: 3. The CDR3 sequence is 15 residues long. Germline V gene sequence: CDR1 SGHAT, CDR2 FQNNGV. The CDR3, as DNA: TGTGCCAGCAGCTTAGGACAGGGAGATGGAAACACCATATATTTT. This sequence encodes CASSLGQGDGNTIYF.

This sequence joins TRBV5-1 and TRBJ2-1, with 7 bases identical to TRBD1. Losses at the gene ends were 1 base for V and 6 bases for J; bases not matched to a gene: 10. In germline, CDR1 is SGHRS, CDR2 YFSETQ. The CDR3 extends over 16 amino acids. The CDR3 protein is CASSLNRGRVSNEQFF. Written as DNA, the CDR3 is TGCGCCAGCAGCTTGAACAGGGGTCGGGTGAGCAATGAGCAGTTCTTC.

This sequence joins TRBV7-2 and TRBJ2-5, with a weak D call TRBD1 (6 bases). Germline values: CDR1 SGHTA, CDR2 FQGNSA. This CDR3 is 16 amino acids long. V was cut by 1 base and J by 0 bases, with 12 bases left in between. CDR3 sequence: CASSLVPGEYQETQYF. The CDR3 DNA is TGTGCCAGCAGCTTAGTCCCAGGGGAGTACCAAGAGACCCAGTACTTC.

This chain joins TRBV11-2 and TRBJ2-4; TRBD1 matches 10 bases. The CDR3 spans 15 residues. With 1 base clipped from V and 10 bases from J, the junction kept 7 bases outside the gene matches. CDR1 and CDR2 (germline): SGHAT, FQNNGV. In DNA, the CDR3 is TGTGCCAGCAGCTTAGCGACAGGGGGCTTGACGATTCAGTACTTC. Translating it yields CASSLATGGLTIQYF.

The chain employs TRBV5-1 and TRBJ2-2, with 10 positions matching TRBD2. In germline, CDR1 is SGHRS, CDR2 YFSETQ. J lost 6 bases, V lost 1 base, and 3 bases had no gene match. CDR3 size: 15 residues. CDR3 sequence: CASSLSGGAPGELFF. CDR3 sequence (DNA): TGCGCCAGCAGCTTGAGCGGGGGGGCCCCCGGGGAGCTGTTTTTT.